A selection of T cell receptor beta chains follows, all from one sample in a study of blood T cells in healthy people across ages. TCRdb re-analysed the 5' RACE reads in MiXCR, keeping a single row per CDR3 protein. The table has approximately 1,000,000 distinct CDR3 sequences, around two fifths seen once. Specimen: blood. These receptor sequences come from a man aged 18 to 29 in good health. The CDR3 runs from the conserved cysteine through the conserved F or W. Fields, in order: V gene, clone size, J gene, D gene, CDR3 DNA, CDR3 protein. D genes are given only for firm matches. Rows may omit the clone size; those that give it use once, few, many or a size class.

V: TRBV27; size: NA; J: TRBJ2-1; D: NA; DNA: TGTGCCAGCAGACTTAGGTCCGAGGGCGAGCAGTTCTTC; CDR3: CASRLRSEGEQFF
V: TRBV12-3/TRBV12-4; size: NA; J: TRBJ2-2; D: TRBD2; DNA: TGTGCCGGGGGGAGGGAATGGTCCGGGGAGCTGTTTTTT; CDR3: CAGGREWSGELFF
V: TRBV3-1; size: few; J: TRBJ1-5; D: NA; DNA: TGTGCCAGCAGCCAACCGGGAAATCAGCCCCAGCATTTT; CDR3: CASSQPGNQPQHF
V: TRBV6-2/TRBV6-3; size: NA; J: TRBJ2-1; D: NA; DNA: TGTGCCGGCAGCGAGGGCGGATGGTCAGTCAACTACAATGAGCAGTTCTTC; CDR3: CAGSEGGWSVNYNEQFF
V: TRBV6-5; size: NA; J: TRBJ1-1; D: TRBD1; DNA: TGTGCCAGCAGGGGTTGGACAGGGGATGGTCGGACTGAAGCTTTCTTT; CDR3: CASRGWTGDGRTEAFF
V: TRBV2; size: NA; J: TRBJ1-2; D: NA; DNA: TGTGCCAGCAGTGTCGCAGCTAGGGAATATGGCTACACCTTC; CDR3: CASSVAAREYGYTF
V: TRBV29-1; size: NA; J: TRBJ2-1; D: TRBD1; DNA: TGCAGCGTCCGGGACAGGGTTTACAATGAGCAGTTCTTC; CDR3: CSVRDRVYNEQFF
V: TRBV7-9; size: NA; J: TRBJ2-1; D: NA; DNA: TGTGCCGAACAGGGTCCCTCCTACAATGAGCAGTTCTTC; CDR3: CAEQGPSYNEQFF
V: TRBV11-2; size: NA; J: TRBJ2-1; D: TRBD2; DNA: TGTGCCAGCAGCTGGGGAGGGGCGGGAGCCGCCAATGAGCAGTTCTTC; CDR3: CASSWGGAGAANEQFF
V: TRBV10-3; size: NA; J: TRBJ2-5; D: TRBD2; DNA: TGTGCCATCAGAGCGGGGTCTAAAGAGACCCAGTACTTC; CDR3: CAIRAGSKETQYF
V: TRBV6-5; size: NA; J: TRBJ1-2; D: NA; DNA: TGTGCCAGCAGTTCAAACAGGGCTCCCTTCACCTTC; CDR3: CASSSNRAPFTF
V: TRBV5-1; size: NA; J: TRBJ2-7; D: TRBD1; DNA: TGCGCCAGCACCTTCGACAGGGGCGAGCAGTACTTC; CDR3: CASTFDRGEQYF
V: TRBV20-1; size: NA; J: TRBJ1-5; D: NA; DNA: TGCAGTGCTAGAGATCTTGAGAATCAGCCCCAGCATTTT; CDR3: CSARDLENQPQHF
V: TRBV20-1; size: NA; J: TRBJ2-1; D: TRBD1; DNA: TGCAGTGCCAAGACAGGGGGTGGTGAGCAGTTCTTC; CDR3: CSAKTGGGEQFF
V: TRBV7-9; size: few; J: TRBJ2-1; D: NA; DNA: TGTGCCAGCAGCCCCGTAGGCAGGGCGGAGAGGAATGAGCAGTTCTTC; CDR3: CASSPVGRAERNEQFF
V: TRBV7-2; size: NA; J: TRBJ1-4; D: TRBD1; DNA: TGTGCCAGCAGCTTCGAGACAGGGACTAATGAAAAACTGTTTTTT; CDR3: CASSFETGTNEKLFF
V: TRBV12-3/TRBV12-4; size: NA; J: TRBJ2-2; D: TRBD1; DNA: TGTGCCAGCAGTGGCGGGACAGGGAGGACCGGGGAGCTGTTTTTT; CDR3: CASSGGTGRTGELFF
V: TRBV4-3; size: NA; J: TRBJ2-5; D: TRBD1; DNA: TGCGCCAGCAGTCCGGGACAGGGGGATAATGAGCAGTACTTC; CDR3: CASSPGQGDNEQYF
V: TRBV11-3; size: NA; J: TRBJ2-2; D: NA; DNA: TGTGCCAGCAGCTTAGGGGGACTTAGCACCGGGGAGCTGTTTTTT; CDR3: CASSLGGLSTGELFF
V: TRBV5-6; size: NA; J: TRBJ1-1; D: NA; DNA: TGTGTCAGCAGCCCCACTTGGCACCCGAACACTGAAGCTTTCTTT; CDR3: CVSSPTWHPNTEAFF
V: TRBV29-1; size: many; J: TRBJ2-7; D: NA; DNA: TGCAGCGTCGCCTTTGGGACGGCAAACCGCTCCTACGAGCAGTACTTC; CDR3: CSVAFGTANRSYEQYF
V: TRBV14; size: many; J: TRBJ1-1; D: NA; DNA: TGTGCCAGCAGCCAACCTTTCTTATTGGGCCACCCGAACACTGAAGCTTTCTTT; CDR3: CASSQPFLLGHPNTEAFF
V: TRBV20-1; size: few; J: TRBJ2-1; D: NA; DNA: TGCAGTGCAAAACGGGGGAAACTCTACAATGAGCAGTTCTTC; CDR3: CSAKRGKLYNEQFF